Below, 15 T cell receptor beta chains from the same sample are listed, as sequenced in a study of control samples from healthy donors and cancer patients. TCRdb keeps only in-frame clones here, not all; method: immunoSEQ multiplex PCR. Seen here are approximately 170,000 clones, 88% observed once, and the top ten hold around 5%. The sequenced material came from blood. These receptors came from a woman in her twenties or thirties in good health.

The CDR3, as DNA: TGCGCCAGCAGCCAAACAGTGAACACTGAAGCTTTCTTT. Encoded protein: CASSQTVNTEAFF. The chain uses TRBV4-1 and TRBJ1-1; D call uncertain. Germline V gives CDR1 MGHRA, CDR2 YSYEKL. Trimming left V 2 bases short and J 0 bases short, with 4 bases between. The CDR3 sequence is 13 residues long.

The V gene is TRBV6-5, the J gene TRBJ1-5; D remains ambiguous. Germline V CDR1 and CDR2: MNHEY, SVGAGI. The CDR3 covers 13 residues. V was pared by 7 bases and J by 3 bases, with 10 bases between. This chain's CDR3 is CASKSLPNQPQHF. The CDR3 bases are TGTGCCAGCAAAAGCCTCCCCAATCAGCCCCAGCATTTT.

This chain uses TRBV28 with TRBJ1-6, with 8 bases fitting TRBD1. The ends lost 8 bases at V and 3 bases at J; junction bases unmatched: 6. Germline CDR1 MDHEN, CDR2 SYDVKM. The CDR3 contains 15 residues. The CDR3 protein is CASRSGTGYNSPLHF. The CDR3 DNA reads as TGTGCCAGCCGATCCGGGACAGGCTATAATTCACCCCTCCACTTT.

This clone was observed at least ten times. This rearrangement joins TRBV3-1 (or the pseudogene TRBV3-2) to TRBJ1-3; D is perhaps TRBD1 (5 bases). CDR3 length equals 14 residues. Germline loops: CDR1 LGHDT, CDR2 YNNKEL (reference sequence). V was cut by 3 bases and J by 4 bases, with 10 bases left in between. CDR3 coding DNA: TGTGCCAGCAGCCACAGGGAAGGCGGAAACACCATATATTTT. Residues: CASSHREGGNTIYF.

The CDR3 region is CASSWTSGGSSNEQFF. DNA for the CDR3: TGTGCCAGCAGTTGGACTAGCGGGGGGAGCAGCAATGAGCAGTTCTTC. V gene TRBV6-4 combines with J gene TRBJ2-1, with 14 bases fitting TRBD2. V lost 5 bases to trimming and J lost 6 bases; unmatched junction nucleotides: 6. The CDR3 consists of 16 residues. Germline V lookup: CDR1 MRHNA, CDR2 SNTAGT.

V gene TRBV6-4 combines with J gene TRBJ1-6; D is uncertain. From germline, CDR1 is MRHNA and CDR2 SNTAGT. The CDR3 extends over 15 amino acids. V was pared by 4 bases and J by 7 bases, with 14 bases between. CDR3 sequence reads: CASSASGLRNSPLHF. DNA of the CDR3: TGTGCCAGCAGTGCTTCTGGGCTTAGAAATTCACCCCTCCACTTT.

This clone was seen just once. The chain couples TRBV18 to TRBJ2-7; D is uncertain. V was cut by 5 bases and J by 6 bases, with 17 bases left in between. CDR3 length: 14 residues. Germline V lookup: CDR1 KGHSH, CDR2 LQKENI. The CDR3 loop is CASSSRVPVVEQYV. CDR3 nucleotides: TGTGCCAGCTCATCACGGGTCCCCGTGGTCGAGCAGTACGTC.

This chain joins TRBV9 and TRBJ2-1, with D possibly being TRBD2 (5 bases). The CDR3 extends over 13 amino acids. The germline CDR1 and CDR2 sequences are SGDLS and YYNGEE. The germline V and J ends were trimmed by 4 bases and 4 bases, with 9 bases remaining between them. CDR3 DNA: TGTGCCAGCAGCACTAGTAGTTACAATGAGCAGTTCTTC. Translating gives CASSTSSYNEQFF.

The genes are TRBV30 and TRBJ1-2; 8 nucleotides agree with TRBD1. The CDR3 has 14 amino acids. J lost 5 bases, V lost 1 base, and 6 bases had no gene match. Germline CDR1 GTSNPN, CDR2 SVGIG (reference sequence). CDR3 sequence: CAWSADRGGYGYTF. In DNA, the CDR3 is TGTGCCTGGAGTGCCGACAGGGGAGGGTATGGCTACACCTTC.

The chain recombines TRBV7-9 with TRBJ1-2; 12 nucleotides match TRBD1. The junction had 6 bases not matched to a gene; V was cut back by 5 bases and J by 8 bases. Germline lookup yields CDR1 SEHNR and CDR2 FQNEAQ (reference sequence). The CDR3 is made up of 14 amino acids. CDR3 bases: TGTGCCAGCAGCGAGGGGACAGGGGGCAGGGGCTACACCTTC. Encoded protein: CASSEGTGGRGYTF.

The CDR3 bases are TGTGCCAGCAGCGGTCAAGGGGTGTCTGGAAACACCATATATTTT. Protein: CASSGQGVSGNTIYF. V and J are TRBV9 and TRBJ1-3; possible D gene TRBD1, 5 bases. V lost 3 bases, J lost 1 base, and 11 bases lay in between. CDR1 and CDR2 from the germline V gene are SGDLS and YYNGEE. The CDR3 runs to 15 residues.

The chain is built from TRBV6-6 and TRBJ1-4; D is perhaps TRBD1 (6 bases). The CDR3 sequence is 14 residues long. Germline V gene data show CDR1 as MNHNY and CDR2 as SVGAGI (reference sequence). V was pared by 6 bases and J by 8 bases, with 16 bases between. For the CDR3, the DNA is TGTGCCAGCAGGACCGGGACAAAGCAAGAAAAACTGTTTTTT. Translated, it gives CASRTGTKQEKLFF.

Here the CDR3 DNA reads TGTGCCAGCAGTGCAGGCCAGGGGCAAAGGACCTACGAGCAGTACTTC. This encodes CASSAGQGQRTYEQYF. The gene calls are TRBV6-1 and TRBJ2-7; D might be TRBD1 (6 bases). The CDR3 length is 16 residues. Germline assignment: CDR1 MNHNS and CDR2 SASEGT. Trimming took off 4 bases at V and 2 bases at J, with 18 bases between the two ends.

This chain joins TRBV5-1 and TRBJ2-2, with 9 bases matching TRBD2. Germline loops: CDR1 SGHRS, CDR2 YFSETQ. The CDR3 spans 17 residues. V lost 0 bases and J lost 1; bases outside the gene matches: 4. This chain's CDR3 is CASSLGGTSRNTGELFF. In DNA, the CDR3 is TGCGCCAGCAGCTTGGGCGGGACTAGCCGGAACACCGGGGAGCTGTTTTTT.

V is TRBV28 and J is TRBJ2-1, with 11 bases fitting TRBD2. Germline CDR1 reads MDHEN; CDR2 reads SYDVKM. After removal of 5 bases from V and 3 bases from J, the junction contained 6 bases not matched to a gene. CDR3 length equals 16 residues. The CDR3 sequence: CASSPASGRNYNEQFF. CDR3 DNA: TGTGCCAGCAGTCCCGCTAGCGGGAGGAACTACAATGAGCAGTTCTTC.